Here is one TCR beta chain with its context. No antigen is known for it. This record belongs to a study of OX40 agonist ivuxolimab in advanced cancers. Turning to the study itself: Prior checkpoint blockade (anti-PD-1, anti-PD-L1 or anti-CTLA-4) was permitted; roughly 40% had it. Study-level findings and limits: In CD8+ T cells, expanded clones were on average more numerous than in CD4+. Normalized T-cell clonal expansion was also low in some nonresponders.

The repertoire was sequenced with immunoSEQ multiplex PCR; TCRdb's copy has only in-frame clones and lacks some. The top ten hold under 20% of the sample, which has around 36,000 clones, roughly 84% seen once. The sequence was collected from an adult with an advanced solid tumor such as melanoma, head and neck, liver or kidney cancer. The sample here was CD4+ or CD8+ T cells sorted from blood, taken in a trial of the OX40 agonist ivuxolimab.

DNA of the CDR3: TGCGCCAGCAGTTACAGGGCCTTCGCCTACGAGCAGTACTTC. It is translated as CASSYRAFAYEQYF. The V gene is TRBV5-1, the J gene TRBJ2-5; TRBD1 is a possible D gene (6 bases). The J call may be mistaken, given a closer DNA end match to TRBJ2-7. Germline CDR1 and CDR2: SGHRS and YFSETQ. This CDR3 contains 14 residues.